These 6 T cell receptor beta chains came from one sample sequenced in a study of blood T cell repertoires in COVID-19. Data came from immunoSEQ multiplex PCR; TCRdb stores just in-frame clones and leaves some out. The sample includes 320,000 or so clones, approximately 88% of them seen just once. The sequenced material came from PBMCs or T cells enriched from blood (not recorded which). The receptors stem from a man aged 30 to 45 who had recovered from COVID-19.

The CDR3 spells CASSSLGQGGHEQFF. CDR3 nucleotide sequence: TGTGCCAGCAGTTCATTAGGACAGGGTGGACATGAGCAGTTCTTC. The chain has TRBV5-5 and TRBJ2-1, with 8 bases aligning to TRBD1. Germline V gene data show CDR1 as SGHKS and CDR2 as YYEKEE (reference sequence). With V trimmed by 5 bases and J by 8 bases, 12 bases remained unmatched. This CDR3 has 15 residues.

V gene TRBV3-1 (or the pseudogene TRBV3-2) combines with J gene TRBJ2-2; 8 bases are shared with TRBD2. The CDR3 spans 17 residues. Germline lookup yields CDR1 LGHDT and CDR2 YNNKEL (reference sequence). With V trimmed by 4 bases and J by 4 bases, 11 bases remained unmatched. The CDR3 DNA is TGTGCCAGCAGCCGAGCGGGGGTGCCATGGGGCACCGGGGAGCTGTTTTTT. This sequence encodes CASSRAGVPWGTGELFF.

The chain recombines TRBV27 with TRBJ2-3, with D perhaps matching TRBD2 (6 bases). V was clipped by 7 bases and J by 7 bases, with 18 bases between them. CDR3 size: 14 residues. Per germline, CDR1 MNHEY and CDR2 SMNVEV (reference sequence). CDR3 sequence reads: CASTGTGALHTQYF. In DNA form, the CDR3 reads TGTGCCAGCACCGGGACTGGGGCTCTTCATACGCAGTATTTT.

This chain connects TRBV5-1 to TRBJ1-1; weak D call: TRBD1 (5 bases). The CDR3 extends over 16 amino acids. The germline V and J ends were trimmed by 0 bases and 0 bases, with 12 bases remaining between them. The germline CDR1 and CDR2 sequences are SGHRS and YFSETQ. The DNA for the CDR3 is TGCGCCAGCAGCTTGGTTTCAGGGATTCTGAACACTGAAGCTTTCTTT. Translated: CASSLVSGILNTEAFF.

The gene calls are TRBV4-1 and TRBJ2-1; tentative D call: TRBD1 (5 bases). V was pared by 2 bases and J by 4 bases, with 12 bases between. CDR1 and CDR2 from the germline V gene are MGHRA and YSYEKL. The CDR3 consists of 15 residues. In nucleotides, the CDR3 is TGCGCCAGCAGCCAACCCCGGACATTGTACAATGAGCAGTTCTTC. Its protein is CASSQPRTLYNEQFF.

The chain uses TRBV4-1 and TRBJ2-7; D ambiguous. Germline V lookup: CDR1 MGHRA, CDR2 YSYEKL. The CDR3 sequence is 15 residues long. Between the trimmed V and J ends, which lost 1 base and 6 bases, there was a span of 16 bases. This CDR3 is CASSQVPPVSGEQYF. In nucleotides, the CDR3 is TGCGCCAGCAGCCAAGTCCCACCCGTGTCGGGCGAGCAGTACTTC.